These T cell receptor beta chains were read from a single sample in a study of cytomegalovirus exposure and HLA in healthy donors. Profiling relied on immunoSEQ multiplex PCR, and the TCRdb table lists in-frame clones only, not all of them. This table has about 200,000 clones, about 75% appearing once. Sequencing used PBMCs. The receptor set was obtained from a male donor in good health and CMV-seronegative. Each CDR3 is given with its conserved first and last residue. Each record gives: V gene, J gene, D gene, clone size, CDR3 DNA, CDR3 protein. The D gene is left open where the match is weak. Expanded clones are given a class, and other clones once, few, many or no size at all.

V: TRBV19; J: TRBJ2-7; D: TRBD1; size: .; DNA: TGTGCCAGTAGTGGTAAGGACAGGGCAGCGGACTACGAGCAGTACTTC; CDR3: CASSGKDRAADYEQYF
V: TRBV5-1; J: TRBJ1-2; D: TRBD1; size: .; DNA: TGCGCCAGCAGATGGGACAGAAACTATGGCTACACCTTC; CDR3: CASRWDRNYGYTF
V: TRBV5-4; J: TRBJ1-1; D: .; size: .; DNA: TGTGCCAGCAGCTTAGACTCGGAGACTGAAGCTTTCTTT; CDR3: CASSLDSETEAFF
V: TRBV30; J: TRBJ1-3; D: .; size: few; DNA: TGTGCCTGGAGTCCCACAGGGACTGGAAACACCATATATTTT; CDR3: CAWSPTGTGNTIYF
V: TRBV7-6; J: TRBJ2-7; D: .; size: .; DNA: TGTGCCAGCAGCTTAGCTTCGGCAGGGGGGATCTACGAGCAGTACTTC; CDR3: CASSLASAGGIYEQYF
V: TRBV28; J: TRBJ2-6; D: .; size: few; DNA: TGTGCCAGCAGTTTGCCCGACAGTTTTGATAGCTCTGGGGCCAACGTCCTGACTTTC; CDR3: CASSLPDSFDSSGANVLTF
V: TRBV7-9; J: TRBJ1-1; D: TRBD1; size: .; DNA: TGTGCCAGCAGCTTACAGGGGGCGGAGAACACTGAAGCTTTCTTT; CDR3: CASSLQGAENTEAFF
V: TRBV18; J: TRBJ1-2; D: .; size: .; DNA: TGTGCCAGCTCACCCAGCCGGGACACCAACTATGGCTACACCTTC; CDR3: CASSPSRDTNYGYTF
V: TRBV28; J: TRBJ2-7; D: .; size: .; DNA: TGTGCCAGCACCCTAGGTTACGAGCAGTACTTC; CDR3: CASTLGYEQYF
V: TRBV28; J: TRBJ2-6; D: .; size: .; DNA: TGTGCCAGCAGTCGGCGGGACGGGACTGGGGCCAACGTCCTGACTTTC; CDR3: CASSRRDGTGANVLTF
V: TRBV12-5; J: TRBJ2-7; D: TRBD1; size: .; DNA: TGTGCTAGTGCTCCGGACAGGGGCCCCTACGAGCAGTACTTC; CDR3: CASAPDRGPYEQYF
V: TRBV5-1; J: TRBJ2-2; D: TRBD1; size: .; DNA: TGCGCCAGTGATCTCTACAGGGGAAACACCGGGGAGCTGTTTTTT; CDR3: CASDLYRGNTGELFF
V: TRBV29-1; J: TRBJ2-7; D: TRBD1; size: .; DNA: TGCAGCGTTGAGGGGACAGGGAAAAGCTCCTACGAGCAGTACTTC; CDR3: CSVEGTGKSSYEQYF
V: TRBV9; J: TRBJ1-1; D: TRBD1; size: .; DNA: TGTGCCAGCAGCCCTCAGACAGGGACCCCCTCTGAAGCTTTCTTT; CDR3: CASSPQTGTPSEAFF
V: TRBV5-4; J: TRBJ1-2; D: .; size: .; DNA: TGTGCCAGCAGCTTGGACAGCCCTAACTATGGCTACACCTTC; CDR3: CASSLDSPNYGYTF
V: TRBV21-1; J: TRBJ2-3; D: .; size: .; DNA: TGTGCCAGCAGCCTCTACCGGGACAGGGTTTGGACAGATACGCAGTATTTT; CDR3: CASSLYRDRVWTDTQYF
V: TRBV2; J: TRBJ2-5; D: TRBD1; size: .; DNA: TGTGCCAGCAGTGGGACAGGAAGTAGAGAGACCCAGTACTTC; CDR3: CASSGTGSRETQYF
V: TRBV9; J: TRBJ2-1; D: .; size: once; DNA: TGTGCCAGCAGCGTAGCCAGCGGCTACAATGAGCAGTTCTTC; CDR3: CASSVASGYNEQFF
V: TRBV5-1; J: TRBJ1-5; D: .; size: .; DNA: TGCGCCAGCAGCTTAACAGGGAGCAATCAGCCCCAGCATTTT; CDR3: CASSLTGSNQPQHF
V: TRBV5-5; J: TRBJ2-1; D: TRBD1; size: .; DNA: TGTGCCAGCAGCTTCCGGGACAGCTCCTACAATGAGCAGTTCTTC; CDR3: CASSFRDSSYNEQFF
V: TRBV28; J: TRBJ1-3; D: .; size: .; DNA: TGTGCCAGCAGTTTACTCCTGGGGGCACACTCTGGAAACACCATATATTTT; CDR3: CASSLLLGAHSGNTIYF
V: TRBV5-4; J: TRBJ1-5; D: .; size: .; DNA: TGTGCCAGCAGCTCCGGGGGCAATCAGCCCCAGCATTTT; CDR3: CASSSGGNQPQHF
V: TRBV2; J: TRBJ2-3; D: .; size: .; DNA: TGTGCCAGCAAACGAGGACTGGGCACAGATACGCAGTATTTT; CDR3: CASKRGLGTDTQYF
V: TRBV6-6; J: TRBJ2-2; D: .; size: .; DNA: TGTGCCAGCAGTTATCGCGGATCGAACACCGGGGAGCTGTTTTTT; CDR3: CASSYRGSNTGELFF